This T cell receptor beta chain was identified in a study of blood T cell repertoires in COVID-19. Across the whole study: Material from acute and convalescent COVID-19 was sourced from the United States, Italy and Spain. T cells, B-cell-depleted T cells, or PBMCs supplied cDNA or gDNA.

Germline V lookup: CDR1 MGHDK, CDR2 SYGVNS. The CDR3 totals 16 residues. V gave up 0 bases and J gave up 8 bases, with 17 bases separating them. The authors' processing: Cell counts per sample came from amplifying reference gene primers. This table comes from immunoSEQ multiplex PCR, and its TCRdb copy is limited to in-frame clones, with some not included. The V and J calls and the clone size are those of that table, but D and trimming were determined from the DNA. Found here are about 240,000 clones, about four fifths of them singletons; the top ten hold about 3.2%. Material: peripheral blood. The chain has TRBV25-1 and TRBJ2-1; perhaps TRBD2 as D (5 bases). The receptor's source is a woman under 30 with acute or convalescent COVID-19. The CDR3 DNA reads as TGTGCCAGCAGTGAATATTTTATCGGGGAGTTGGATGAGCAGTTCTTC. Its translation is CASSEYFIGELDEQFF.